These 29 T cell receptor beta chains originate from one sample sequenced in a study of blood T cell repertoires in COVID-19. Sequenced by immunoSEQ multiplex PCR; TCRdb stores in-frame clones only, minus some. The table includes around 86,000 clones, 85% detected once. Sequencing input: peripheral blood. These receptors originate from a man aged 80 or over with acute or convalescent COVID-19.

The rearrangement uses TRBV20-1 and TRBJ2-1, with 9 bases lining up with TRBD1. CDR3 length: 20 residues. Unmatched junction bases numbered 24, after V lost 3 bases and J lost 6 bases. The germline V gene encodes CDR1 DFQATT and CDR2 SNEGSKA (reference sequence). The CDR3 protein is CSASFTFGQGRQPRVNEQFF. The CDR3 DNA follows: TGCAGTGCTAGTTTCACCTTTGGACAGGGGCGACAGCCCCGGGTCAATGAGCAGTTCTTC.

This clone has more than one count but fewer than ten. The chain employs TRBV5-1 and TRBJ2-7, with 7 bases that match TRBD1. V was pared by 3 bases and J by 2 bases, with 5 bases of the junction left unmatched. Germline CDR1 and CDR2: SGHRS and YFSETQ. This CDR3 region has 14 residues. The CDR3 is CASSSGQEAYEQYF. As DNA, the CDR3 is TGCGCCAGCAGCTCCGGACAGGAAGCCTACGAGCAGTACTTC.

J is TRBJ2-3 and V is TRBV11-2, with D possibly being TRBD2 (5 bases). The CDR3 loop spans 15 amino acids. V lost 2 bases and J 3 bases, leaving 12 bases between the germline ends. Germline V lookup: CDR1 SGHAT, CDR2 FQNNGV. CDR3: CASSLSGSKTDTQYF. In DNA, the CDR3 is TGTGCCAGCAGCTTATCGGGAAGCAAGACAGATACGCAGTATTTT.

This clone was counted between two and nine times. The chain links TRBV2 to TRBJ1-5, with 8 bases that match TRBD1. Germline trimming cut 5 bases from V and 6 bases from J; bases unmatched to any gene: 6. CDR1 and CDR2 (germline): SNHLY, FYNNEI. The CDR3 sequence is 14 residues long. CDR3 sequence (DNA): TGTGCCAGCAGTTCCGGACAGGGTACTCAGCCCCAGCATTTT. Amino acids: CASSSGQGTQPQHF.

The chain combines TRBV19 with TRBJ1-2; maybe TRBD1 (6 bases). V was pared by 5 bases and J by 5 bases, with 18 bases between. The CDR3 extends over 15 amino acids. The germline V gene encodes CDR1 LNHDA and CDR2 SQIVND (reference sequence). The CDR3 spells CASSPAGRGAYGYTF. The CDR3 nucleotides read TGTGCCAGTAGTCCGGCTGGACGGGGGGCATATGGCTACACCTTC.

This clone was picked up a small number of times. The CDR3 loop reads CASSQRRSGPFSGNTIYF. CDR3 coding DNA: TGTGCCAGCAGCCAACGTAGGTCAGGTCCTTTCTCTGGAAACACCATATATTTT. J is TRBJ1-3 and V is TRBV3-1 (or the pseudogene TRBV3-2); D remains ambiguous. This CDR3 is built from 18 residues. CDR1 is LGHDT and CDR2 is YNNKEL in the germline V gene (reference sequence). The germline V and J ends were trimmed by 2 bases and 0 bases, with 17 bases remaining between them.

J is TRBJ1-4 and V is TRBV5-1; no definite D call. The CDR3 runs 16 residues. Deletions cut 0 bases from V and 3 bases from J, with 12 bases between. Germline assignment: CDR1 SGHRS and CDR2 YFSETQ. The CDR3 reads CASSLAVTNANEKLFF. CDR3 bases: TGCGCCAGCAGCTTGGCCGTTACAAATGCTAATGAAAAACTGTTTTTT.

V gene TRBV28 combines with J gene TRBJ1-2; D not certain. Germline CDR1 is MDHEN and CDR2 is SYDVKM. Trimming removed 3 bases at V and 1 base at J, with 6 bases between. CDR3 length: 13 amino acids. CDR3 bases: TGTGCCAGCAGTTTGGCAGATAACTATGGCTACACCTTC. The encoded protein is CASSLADNYGYTF.

The chain employs TRBV7-6 and TRBJ1-2; weak D call: TRBD1 (5 bases). The CDR3 consists of 15 residues. V lost 1 base and J lost 4, with 13 bases in between. Germline values: CDR1 SGHVS, CDR2 FNYEAQ. This CDR3 is CASSLDPQGTYGYTF. CDR3 in DNA: TGTGCCAGCAGCTTAGATCCCCAGGGTACCTATGGCTACACCTTC.

V and J are TRBV5-1 and TRBJ1-3, with 9 nucleotides matching TRBD1. V shed 3 bases and J 7 bases; nucleotides not matched to a gene: 2. The germline CDR1 and CDR2 sequences are SGHRS and YFSETQ. This CDR3 has 13 amino acids. The CDR3 sequence is CASSWTGVNTIYF. The DNA for the CDR3 is TGCGCCAGCAGCTGGACAGGGGTGAACACCATATATTTT.

This rearrangement joins TRBV10-3 to TRBJ1-5; D might be TRBD1 (5 bases). Trimming removed 2 bases at V and 2 bases at J, with 10 bases between. The CDR3 runs to 15 residues. Germline CDR1 and CDR2: ENHRY and SYGVKD. The CDR3 nucleotides read TGTGCCATCAGTGAGGGAGGAGGGGGCAATCAGCCCCAGCATTTT. Amino acid sequence: CAISEGGGGNQPQHF.

The chain is built from TRBV6-5 and TRBJ1-2; tentative D call: TRBD1 (6 bases). Trimming shortened V by 7 bases and J by 3 bases, and 18 bases separated the two germline ends. The CDR3 covers 15 residues. Germline V gives CDR1 MNHEY, CDR2 SVGAGI. In DNA, the CDR3 is TGTGCCAGCATCCCCCGGGGGGGGCTCTACTATGGCTACACCTTC. It specifies CASIPRGGLYYGYTF.

The chain employs TRBV24-1 and TRBJ2-7, with TRBD1 identical over 8 bases. Germline CDR1 reads KGHDR; CDR2 reads SFDVKD. The CDR3 has 15 residues. The V gene end was trimmed by 3 bases and the J gene end by 2 bases; junction bases not matched to a gene: 5. CDR3 in DNA: TGTGCCACCAGTGATCGGACAGGGAGGACCTACGAGCAGTACTTC. Encoded protein: CATSDRTGRTYEQYF.

The chain links TRBV7-9 to TRBJ1-2; D perhaps matches TRBD1 (6 bases). The CDR3 totals 14 residues. Deletions cut 3 bases from V and 4 bases from J, with 12 bases between. Germline CDR1 SEHNR, CDR2 FQNEAQ (reference sequence). Here the CDR3 DNA reads TGTGCCAGCAGCTTCGGGGGGCAGGGCTATGGCTACACCTTC. Amino acid sequence: CASSFGGQGYGYTF.

CDR3 in amino acids: CAIGQGATRGNTIYF. CDR3 in DNA: TGTGCCATAGGACAGGGGGCGACCAGGGGAAACACCATATATTTT. The genes are TRBV10-3 and TRBJ1-3, with 11 bases aligning to TRBD1. From germline, CDR1 is ENHRY and CDR2 SYGVKD. The CDR3 is made up of 15 amino acids. V trimming: 9 bases; J trimming: 4 bases; junction bases outside the gene matches: 8.

The rearrangement uses TRBV9 and TRBJ1-3; D gene unclear. The CDR3 extends over 16 amino acids. V was shortened by 3 bases and J by 0 bases, with 13 bases between the two germline ends. Germline V lookup: CDR1 SGDLS, CDR2 YYNGEE. CDR3 in amino acids: CASSGPSGVSGNTIYF. The CDR3 DNA reads TGTGCCAGCAGCGGACCCAGCGGGGTCTCTGGAAACACCATATATTTT.

J is TRBJ2-5 and V is TRBV7-9; perhaps TRBD1 as D (5 bases). This CDR3 region has 13 residues. Germline CDR1 SEHNR, CDR2 FQNEAQ (reference sequence). V lost 1 base and J 5 bases, leaving 8 bases between the germline ends. The CDR3 reads CASSLVGAETQYF. DNA of the CDR3: TGTGCCAGCAGCTTAGTTGGGGCGGAGACCCAGTACTTC.

V gene TRBV9 combines with J gene TRBJ2-7, with TRBD2 matching over 11 bases. Trimming removed 0 bases from V and 5 bases from J; junction bases left unmatched: 7. The CDR3 contains 16 residues. Germline V gene sequence: CDR1 SGDLS, CDR2 YYNGEE. The CDR3 DNA sequence: TGTGCCAGCAGCGTAGCTCCTAGCGGGAGGACACACGAGCAGTACTTC. Translation gives CASSVAPSGRTHEQYF.

The chain couples TRBV21-1 to TRBJ2-1; TRBD2, the table's D call, was not compared with the DNA. TRBV21-1 is reported as a pseudogene. The CDR3 length is 16 residues. The CDR3 reads CASSKEVLAVYNEQFF. The CDR3 DNA reads as TGTGCCAGCAGCAAAGAGGTACTAGCGGTTTACAATGAGCAGTTCTTC.

The chain is built from TRBV5-1 and TRBJ1-1; 9 bases fit TRBD1. V lost 5 bases and J lost 7; bases outside the gene matches: 12. Germline V gene data show CDR1 as SGHRS and CDR2 as YFSETQ. This CDR3 contains 15 residues. The CDR3 DNA reads TGCGCCAGCAGTTCACTACAGGGGGCTGAGGGTGAAGCTTTCTTT. This translates into CASSSLQGAEGEAFF.

The genes are TRBV19 and TRBJ1-2, with D possibly matching TRBD1 (5 bases). CDR1 is LNHDA, CDR2 SQIVND, per germline (reference sequence). The CDR3 runs 13 residues. V lost 5 bases and J lost 0, with 7 bases in between. The CDR3: CASSDRPNYGYTF. CDR3 sequence (DNA): TGTGCCAGTAGTGACAGACCTAACTATGGCTACACCTTC.

This clone was observed a few times. The gene calls are TRBV7-9 and TRBJ2-1; 9 bases are a match to TRBD2. CDR1 and CDR2 from the germline V gene are SEHNR and FQNEAQ (reference sequence). V was clipped by 11 bases and J by 3 bases; unmatched bases: 8. This CDR3 contains 14 residues. CDR3 sequence (DNA): TGTGCCTATCAGACTAGCGGAAACTACAATGAGCAGTTCTTC. Amino acids: CAYQTSGNYNEQFF.

The rearrangement joins TRBV7-8 to TRBJ2-4; D is uncertain. V was shortened by 1 base and J by 0 bases, with 13 bases between the two germline ends. Germline loops: CDR1 SGHVS, CDR2 FQNEAQ. The CDR3 is 17 amino acids. The CDR3 DNA reads as TGTGCCAGCAGCTTAGATGGCCAGCAGGTAGCCAAAAACATTCAGTACTTC. As protein: CASSLDGQQVAKNIQYF.

The chain links TRBV19 to TRBJ1-5; no definite D call. Trimming took 3 bases from V and 5 from J, leaving 8 bases between them. The CDR3 has 13 amino acids. Per germline, CDR1 LNHDA and CDR2 SQIVND (reference sequence). The CDR3 DNA is TGTGCCAGTAGTATCGGGAGGGATCAGCCCCAGCATTTT. Translated, it gives CASSIGRDQPQHF.

The CDR3, as DNA: TGTGCCAGCAGTTTACAGGGGGCGCGTGAGTCCTACGAGCAGTACTTC. Amino acids: CASSLQGARESYEQYF. The chain carries TRBV28 and TRBJ2-7; TRBD1 aligns across 8 bases. Germline assignment: CDR1 MDHEN and CDR2 SYDVKM. The J segment lost 1 base and the V segment lost 2 bases, leaving 7 bases of the junction unmatched. The CDR3 length is 16 residues.

The rearrangement links TRBV11-2 to TRBJ1-1; no definite D call. The CDR3 has 14 amino acids. CDR1 is SGHAT and CDR2 is FQNNGV in the germline V gene. V shed 5 bases and J shed 0 bases, with 10 bases lying between them. The CDR3 nucleotides read TGTGCCAGCAGCCCCGACATGCTGAACACTGAAGCTTTCTTT. It encodes CASSPDMLNTEAFF.

This clone has only a few counts. The gene calls are TRBV5-1 and TRBJ2-2; D is undetermined. The germline gives CDR1 SGHRS, CDR2 YFSETQ. Deletions cut 2 bases from V and 6 bases from J, with 11 bases between. This CDR3 spans 14 amino acids. The CDR3 is CASSFSVSAGELFF. The DNA for the CDR3 is TGCGCCAGCAGCTTCTCGGTTTCGGCCGGGGAGCTGTTTTTT.

This clone has a single count. V gene TRBV6-5 combines with J gene TRBJ2-3; 8 positions agree with TRBD2. The CDR3 runs to 15 residues. Germline CDR1 is MNHEY and CDR2 is SVGAGI. Germline trimming cut 5 bases from V and 0 bases from J; bases unmatched to any gene: 4. The CDR3 here is CASSHPSGSTDTQYF. The CDR3 DNA sequence: TGTGCCAGCAGTCACCCTAGCGGGAGCACAGATACGCAGTATTTT.

This clone was seen only once. The chain combines TRBV29-1 with TRBJ2-1; the match to TRBD2 covers 10 bases. Germline lookup yields CDR1 SQVTM and CDR2 ANQGSEA. This CDR3 is 17 amino acids long. The junction had 13 bases not matched to a gene; V was cut back by 4 bases and J by 4 bases. CDR3 protein: CSVVQRNLAGVYNEQFF. CDR3 in DNA: TGCAGCGTTGTCCAAAGAAACCTAGCGGGGGTTTACAATGAGCAGTTCTTC.